What follows are 24 T cell receptor beta chains derived from one specimen sequenced in a study of Graves' ophthalmopathy and Graves' hyperthyroidism. TCR beta CDR3 regions were amplified from RNA transcripts. The library came from an HTBI-primed first-round RT-PCR and a second-round multiplex PCR. In TCRdb, the multiplex PCR reads were re-called with MiXCR into one record per CDR3 protein. The repertoire consists of around 520,000 distinct CDR3 sequences, with under 45% occurring once and the leading ten covering roughly 4%. The sample was peripheral blood or thyroid tissue (not recorded which). The source is an adult man with Graves' hyperthyroidism.

This chain links TRBV7-8 with TRBJ2-5; 10 bases are a match to TRBD2. The CDR3 is 16 residues long. J was trimmed by 2 bases and V by 2 bases; bases with no gene match: 5. Germline lookup yields CDR1 SGHVS and CDR2 FQNEAQ. The CDR3 reads CASSLLAGGRQETQYF. The CDR3 DNA is TGTGCCAGCAGCTTATTAGCGGGGGGACGACAAGAGACCCAGTACTTC.

The chain has TRBV2 and TRBJ2-7; tentatively, D is TRBD1 (5 bases). The last part of the DNA fits TRBJ2-1 better; the J call may be wrong. Per germline, CDR1 SNHLY and CDR2 FYNNEI. CDR3 length equals 11 residues. The DNA of the CDR3 is TGTGCCAGCAGGGACACCAAAGAGCAGTTCTTC. Its protein product is CASRDTKEQFF.

CDR3: CASSAVGDGEEKLFF. As DNA, the CDR3 is TGTGCCAGTAGTGCCGTCGGGGATGGGGAAGAAAAACTGTTTTTT. The chain recombines TRBV19 with TRBJ1-4; D ambiguous. Germline CDR1 LNHDA, CDR2 SQIVND (reference sequence). Trimming took 5 bases from V and 8 from J, leaving 18 bases between them. This CDR3 comprises 15 residues.

This clonotype was seen at least ten times. In DNA form, the CDR3 reads TGCAGCGTTGAAGTGAGGCAGGTCTACGGCGAGCAGTACTTC. This sequence encodes CSVEVRQVYGEQYF. V and J are TRBV29-1 and TRBJ2-7; D is unresolved. This CDR3 has 14 residues. The germline V gene encodes CDR1 SQVTM and CDR2 ANQGSEA. V lost 1 base and J lost 6, with 16 bases in between.

The genes are TRBV27 and TRBJ2-5; D perhaps matches TRBD1 (5 bases). The CDR3 covers 13 residues. CDR1 is MNHEY and CDR2 is SMNVEV in the germline V gene (reference sequence). Trimming took off 4 bases at V and 6 bases at J, with 12 bases between the two ends. The CDR3 is CASSSRQTQTQYF. DNA of the CDR3: TGTGCCAGCAGTTCCCGACAGACCCAGACCCAGTACTTC.

The chain's CDR3 is CAWSVGAAETQYF. The CDR3 DNA reads TGTGCCTGGAGTGTAGGGGCGGCGGAGACCCAGTACTTC. The chain couples TRBV30 to TRBJ2-5; TRBD1 is a possible D gene (5 bases). The CDR3 loop spans 13 amino acids. The V end was cut by 0 bases, the J end by 5 bases, with 10 bases between. Germline assignment: CDR1 GTSNPN and CDR2 SVGIG (reference sequence).

This clonotype was seen more than once but under ten times. The V gene is TRBV5-1, the J gene TRBJ2-3; D gene uncertain. The CDR3 runs to 16 residues. The germline CDR1 and CDR2 sequences are SGHRS and YFSETQ. V gave up 0 bases and J gave up 1 base, with 12 bases separating them. CDR3 amino acids: CASSLDLMKRTDTQYF. The CDR3 nucleotides read TGCGCCAGCAGCTTGGATCTCATGAAACGCACAGATACGCAGTATTTT.

As concerns this clonotype: Sequence at one end of the junction differs from germline and may be a read error. J is TRBJ2-2 and V is TRBV20-1, with 9 bases matching TRBD2. This CDR3 has 14 amino acids. The V gene's germline CDR1 is DFQATT and CDR2 SNEGSKA (reference sequence). CDR3 coding DNA: TGCAGTGCTAGAGATCGACTAGCGGACATTGAGCAGTTCTTT. Amino acids: CSARDRLADIEQFF.

There are many counts of this clonotype. This chain connects TRBV20-1 to TRBJ1-1; D call uncertain. The CDR3 covers 14 residues. Germline V CDR1 and CDR2: DFQATT, SNEGSKA (reference sequence). The DNA of the CDR3 is TGCAGCGCTCCGGGTCTTGACATGAACACTGAAGCTTTCTTT. The encoded protein is CSAPGLDMNTEAFF.

V gene TRBV10-3 combines with J gene TRBJ1-5, with 9 bases aligning to TRBD1. Germline V gene data show CDR1 as ENHRY and CDR2 as SYGVKD. The CDR3 runs 16 residues. J was trimmed by 5 bases and V by 0 bases; bases with no gene match: 5. As DNA, the CDR3 is TGTGCCATCAGTGAGTCGACAGGGACAGGGTATCAGCCCCAGCATTTT. This encodes CAISESTGTGYQPQHF.

In this sample, this clonotype turned up a few times. This sequence joins TRBV2 and TRBJ1-5, with D possibly being TRBD1 (5 bases). Germline V gene data show CDR1 as SNHLY and CDR2 as FYNNEI. CDR3 size: 13 residues. The germline V and J ends were trimmed by 5 bases and 5 bases, with 10 bases remaining between them. The CDR3 reads CASSRQGDQPQHF. In DNA, the CDR3 is TGTGCCAGCAGTCGCCAGGGCGATCAGCCCCAGCATTTT.

The table lists this clonotype with many counts. The chain is built from TRBV7-9 and TRBJ1-1; D remains unclear. The germline V gene has CDR1 SEHNR and CDR2 FQNEAQ (reference sequence). Trimming removed 5 bases from V and 0 bases from J, with 4 bases in between. The CDR3 is made up of 12 amino acids. The CDR3 coding sequence is TGTGCCAGCAGCCCACTGAACACTGAAGCTTTCTTT. This sequence encodes CASSPLNTEAFF. The variable domain in full, with the rest retrieved from reference TRBV7-9 and TRBJ1-1, is DTGVSQNPRHKITKRGQNVTFRCDPISEHNRLYWYRQTLGQGPEFLTYFQNEAQLEKSRLLSDRFSAERPKGSFSTLEIQRTEQGDSAMYLCASSPLNTEAFFGQGTRLTVV.

The chain couples TRBV4-1 to TRBJ1-5; possible D gene TRBD1, 6 bases. The CDR3 is 16 amino acids. Trimming shortened V by 1 base and J by 3 bases, and 13 bases separated the two germline ends. CDR1 is MGHRA and CDR2 is YSYEKL in the germline V gene. The CDR3 region has the DNA TGCGCCAGCAGCCAAGGGACAGTTTTTTACAATCAGCCCCAGCATTTT. Amino acids: CASSQGTVFYNQPQHF.

This clonotype has ten or more counts. The CDR3 DNA reads TGTGCCAGCAGCTTATCTCCAGGCTACTCTGGAAACACCATATATTTT. Translated: CASSLSPGYSGNTIYF. The rearrangement uses TRBV7-2 and TRBJ1-3, with D unresolved. The CDR3 consists of 16 residues. Trimming removed 2 bases at V and 0 bases at J, with 11 bases between. Germline V gene sequence: CDR1 SGHTA, CDR2 FQGNSA.

Only a few counts were recorded for this clonotype. CDR3 nucleotides: TGTGCCAGCAGTTTAAAGGACGGACCCTACGAGCAGTACTTC. The encoded protein is CASSLKDGPYEQYF. The chain has TRBV12-3 or TRBV12-4 and TRBJ2-7; D not resolved. This CDR3 is 14 amino acids long. V was clipped by 2 bases and J by 2 bases, with 10 bases between them.

V usage is TRBV7-3 and J usage is TRBJ2-2; 11 nucleotides match TRBD2. This CDR3 comprises 17 residues. The V and J ends lost 5 bases and 5 bases, in that order; junction bases with no gene match: 10. The germline CDR1 and CDR2 sequences are SGHTA and FQGTGA. The CDR3 spells CASSQGTSGGPTGELFF. The CDR3 DNA is TGTGCCAGCAGCCAAGGGACTAGCGGTGGGCCAACCGGGGAGCTGTTTTTT.

This clonotype appeared many times. V gene TRBV10-3 combines with J gene TRBJ2-1; D is unresolved. The CDR3 runs 12 residues. The germline CDR1 and CDR2 sequences are ENHRY and SYGVKD. V gave up 0 bases and J gave up 6 bases, with 3 bases separating them. Here the CDR3 reads CAISESSNEQFF. The CDR3 bases are TGTGCCATCAGTGAGTCGAGCAATGAGCAGTTCTTC.

Only one count was recorded for this clonotype. J is TRBJ2-3 and V is TRBV10-1; the D is unclear. Germline values: CDR1 WNHNN, CDR2 SYGVQD (reference sequence). V was clipped by 1 base and J by 0 bases, with 2 bases between them. This CDR3 is 13 amino acids long. Here the CDR3 DNA reads TGCGCCAGCAGTGAGTTGAGCACAGATACGCAGTATTTT. It specifies CASSELSTDTQYF.

The chain recombines TRBV24-1 with TRBJ1-6, with D hard to call. V was clipped by 1 base and J by 7 bases, with 7 bases between them. The length of the CDR3 is 14 residues. Germline assignment: CDR1 KGHDR and CDR2 SFDVKD. CDR3 in amino acids: CATSDFGGNSPLHF. CDR3 sequence (DNA): TGTGCCACCAGTGATTTTGGCGGGAATTCACCCCTCCACTTT.

The V and J genes are TRBV30 and TRBJ1-5; 8 positions agree with TRBD1. Germline V gives CDR1 GTSNPN, CDR2 SVGIG (reference sequence). J gave up 4 bases and V 5 bases, and 7 bases lay outside the gene matches. The CDR3 sequence is 14 residues long. Here the CDR3 DNA reads TGTGCCTGGGTCCTTGGACAGGGAAATCAGCCCCAGCATTTT. This encodes CAWVLGQGNQPQHF.

Details on this clonotype: This may come from a read error, since a much larger clone is one base off. The chain links TRBV7-9 to TRBJ2-5; 10 bases agree with TRBD2. With 8 bases clipped from V and 2 bases from J, the junction kept 17 bases outside the gene matches. The CDR3 runs 18 residues. Per germline, CDR1 SEHNR and CDR2 FQNEAQ (reference sequence). CDR3 sequence: CASGPRLGLAVQQETQYF. CDR3 DNA sequence: TGTGCCAGCGGCCCTCGACTTGGACTAGCGGTACAACAAGAGACCCAGTACTTC.

There are many counts of this clonotype. The rearrangement joins TRBV29-1 to TRBJ1-1; D is unresolved. The CDR3 extends over 12 amino acids. V lost 6 bases and J 2 bases, leaving 10 bases between the germline ends. CDR1 and CDR2 (germline): SQVTM, ANQGSEA. The CDR3 protein is CSVKVINTEAFF. The CDR3 nucleotides read TGCAGCGTGAAGGTTATTAACACTGAAGCTTTCTTT.

As DNA, the CDR3 is TGCAGTGCTAGAGATCCATGGCTAGCGGGGGGATGGCGCGAGACCCAGTACTTC. As protein: CSARDPWLAGGWRETQYF. J is TRBJ2-5 and V is TRBV20-1; 11 positions match TRBD2. With 0 bases clipped from V and 5 bases from J, the junction kept 14 bases outside the gene matches. Germline lookup yields CDR1 DFQATT and CDR2 SNEGSKA (reference sequence). The CDR3 is made up of 18 amino acids.

This clonotype turned up a few times. CDR3: CASSPGDTLLAEAFF. The CDR3 DNA sequence: TGCGCCAGCAGCCCCGGGGACACCCTGCTTGCTGAAGCTTTCTTT. The rearrangement uses TRBV5-1 and TRBJ1-1, with D possibly matching TRBD1 (6 bases). Germline V gene data show CDR1 as SGHRS and CDR2 as YFSETQ. This CDR3 is 15 amino acids long. V lost 4 bases and J 6 bases, leaving 19 bases between the germline ends. Combining the CDR3 with reference TRBV5-1 and TRBJ1-1 gives the whole variable domain KAGVTQTPRYLIKTRGQQVTLSCSPISGHRSVSWYQQTPGQGLQFLFEYFSETQRNKGNFPGRFSGRQFSNSRSEMNVSTLELGDSALYLCASSPGDTLLAEAFFGQGTRLTVV.